These 23 T cell receptor beta chains were all obtained from the same sample, sequenced in a study of cytomegalovirus exposure and HLA in healthy donors (dated by TCRdb to the late 2010s). Library generation was performed with the immunoSEQ multiplex PCR assay. For the multiplex PCR, a mixture combining 60 forward primers for TCR Vbeta segments and 13 reverse primers for TCR Jbeta segments was used. The table was pulled from immuneACCESS by TCRdb, which kept in-frame rearrangements only. Such tables lose some clones; where checked, under half of the loss comes from unresolved V genes, and the rest has no known cause. This sample's table has entries for 35,000 to 45,000 clones. Roughly 2.9% of the sample goes to the ten largest clones. Sequenced input: PBMCs. The origin of the receptors is a woman in her twenties or thirties in good health and CMV-seropositive.

This sequence joins TRBV6-5 and TRBJ2-1; TRBD2 matches 9 bases. This CDR3 is 15 amino acids long. V lost 0 bases and J lost 11; bases outside the gene matches: 8. CDR1 and CDR2 (germline): MNHEY, SVGAGI. The CDR3 bases are TGTGCCAGCAGTTACTCGATCTCAGCGGGGGGCAAGCAGTTCTTC. Translating gives CASSYSISAGGKQFF.

The rearrangement uses TRBV6-6 and TRBJ1-2; TRBD1 matches 10 bases. CDR1 and CDR2 from the germline V gene are MNHNY and SVGAGI (reference sequence). The CDR3 sequence is 16 residues long. Trimming at V came to 6 bases and at J to 1 base, leaving 8 bases not matched to a gene. The DNA for the CDR3 is TGTGCCAGCAGCCAGGGACAGGGGAATATTAACTATGGCTACACCTTC. This translates into CASSQGQGNINYGYTF.

The rearrangement links TRBV4-1 to TRBJ2-5; 8 bases line up with TRBD2. The V segment lost 1 base and the J segment 5 bases; nucleotides outside the gene matches: 9. This CDR3 comprises 16 residues. The germline V gene has CDR1 MGHRA and CDR2 YSYEKL. The CDR3 DNA follows: TGCGCCAGCAGCCAAGTCGGGACTAGAATGCTGGAGACCCAGTACTTC. It encodes CASSQVGTRMLETQYF.

About this clone: Other DNA sequences in this specimen translate into the identical CDR3. The genes are TRBV6-1 and TRBJ2-7; weak D call: TRBD1 (6 bases). The germline V and J ends were trimmed by 2 bases and 3 bases, with 14 bases remaining between them. This CDR3 is 15 amino acids long. Germline V gives CDR1 MNHNS, CDR2 SASEGT. CDR3 residues: CASSEWDTPIYEQYF. In DNA, the CDR3 is TGTGCCAGCAGTGAATGGGACACACCAATCTACGAGCAGTACTTC.

The chain recombines TRBV23-1 with TRBJ2-4, with D uncertain. TRBV23-1 is filed as an ORF, its function uncertain. The length of the CDR3 is 16 residues. Deletions cut 2 bases from V and 2 bases from J, with 13 bases between. DNA of the CDR3: TGCGCCAGCAGTCAAGCCGTACTTCGGTCCAAAAACATTCAGTACTTC. Its translation: CASSQAVLRSKNIQYF.

The V gene is TRBV4-1, the J gene TRBJ1-2; 7 bases align to TRBD1. V dropped 4 bases and J dropped 7; count of bases not matched to a gene: 15. CDR1 is MGHRA, CDR2 YSYEKL, per germline. This CDR3 region has 16 residues. DNA of the CDR3: TGCGCCAGCAGCCGGATCCCATGGGGGGACAGAGGTGGCTACACCTTC. As protein: CASSRIPWGDRGGYTF.

As for this clone: One junction end does not reproduce the germline sequence, and a read error may be involved. V usage is TRBV11-2 and J usage is TRBJ2-3; 8 positions agree with TRBD2. The CDR3 loop spans 13 amino acids. Germline assignment: CDR1 SGHAT and CDR2 FQNNGV. The chain's CDR3 is CASSRRDGGGPNF. DNA of the CDR3: TGTGCCAGCAGCCGTCGTGACGGGGGGGGCCCGAATTTT.

V is TRBV5-1 and J is TRBJ2-2; 8 positions agree with TRBD1. V dropped 4 bases and J dropped 2; count of bases not matched to a gene: 4. Germline CDR1 SGHRS, CDR2 YFSETQ. This CDR3 spans 15 amino acids. The CDR3 bases are TGCGCCAGCAGCGGACAGGGAGTTAACACCGGGGAGCTGTTTTTT. Protein sequence: CASSGQGVNTGELFF.

Here the CDR3 reads CASTPDRQNTEAFF. CDR3 sequence (DNA): TGTGCCAGCACCCCGGACAGGCAGAACACTGAAGCTTTCTTT. The rearrangement uses TRBV6-4 and TRBJ1-1; 7 bases are shared with TRBD1. CDR1 and CDR2 (germline): MRHNA, SNTAGT. After removal of 7 bases from V and 1 base from J, the junction contained 6 bases not matched to a gene. The CDR3 has 14 amino acids.

The CDR3 DNA is TGTGCCATCAAACCGGGACAGGGGTGGGAGACCCAGTACTTC. This codes for CAIKPGQGWETQYF. The rearrangement joins TRBV10-3 to TRBJ2-5; TRBD1 matches at 10 bases. The CDR3 spans 14 residues. V lost 7 bases, J lost 5 bases, and 7 bases stayed unmatched. Looked up from germline, CDR1 is ENHRY and CDR2 is SYGVKD.

The J gene is TRBJ2-7, the V gene TRBV10-1, with D perhaps TRBD1 (6 bases). The CDR3 sequence is 13 residues long. From germline, CDR1 is WNHNN and CDR2 SYGVQD (reference sequence). Trimming stripped 4 bases from V and 3 bases from J, with 10 bases between. The CDR3 protein is CASSAGVLYEQYF. Written as DNA, the CDR3 is TGCGCCAGCAGTGCAGGGGTACTCTACGAGCAGTACTTC.

The rearrangement links TRBV2 to TRBJ1-2, with 9 bases aligning to TRBD1. The CDR3 runs to 15 residues. V was clipped by 6 bases and J by 4 bases; unmatched bases: 9. Per germline, CDR1 SNHLY and CDR2 FYNNEI. The CDR3 protein is CASRGQGGEFYGYTF. As DNA, the CDR3 is TGTGCCAGCAGGGGACAGGGTGGAGAATTCTATGGCTACACCTTC.

The chain joins TRBV27 to TRBJ1-2; D remains ambiguous. The germline V gene has CDR1 MNHEY and CDR2 SMNVEV (reference sequence). Deletions cut 0 bases from V and 7 bases from J, with 12 bases between. The CDR3 totals 14 residues. The CDR3 coding sequence is TGTGCCAGCAGTTTATCGGGCGGGGAGGCTGGCTACACCTTC. Its protein is CASSLSGGEAGYTF.

This rearrangement joins TRBV7-2 to TRBJ1-1; TRBD1 matches 7 bases. J gave up 5 bases and V 2 bases, and 5 bases lay outside the gene matches. Germline V gene lookup returns CDR1 SGHTA and CDR2 FQGNSA. This CDR3 is 14 amino acids long. The CDR3 sequence: CASSLYRGNTEAFF. The CDR3 DNA reads TGTGCCAGCAGCTTATACAGGGGAAATACTGAAGCTTTCTTT.

The CDR3, as DNA: TGTGCCAGCAGCCAACATAGCGGATCCTACGAGCAGTACTTC. Its translation is CASSQHSGSYEQYF. The chain has TRBV14 and TRBJ2-5; tentative D call: TRBD2 (6 bases). The J call is in doubt because the DNA end fits TRBJ2-7 better. CDR3 length: 14 amino acids. Germline CDR1 SGHDN, CDR2 FVKESK.

The chain joins TRBV5-1 to TRBJ2-1; 11 bases agree with TRBD2. With V trimmed by 4 bases and J by 7 bases, 13 bases remained unmatched. This CDR3 spans 17 amino acids. Germline V gene sequence: CDR1 SGHRS, CDR2 YFSETQ. The CDR3 spells CASSALRASGGHNEQFF. CDR3 coding DNA: TGCGCCAGCAGCGCATTAAGGGCTAGCGGGGGGCATAATGAGCAGTTCTTC.

The chain links TRBV30 to TRBJ2-7; D remains unclear. The ends were cut back, 0 bases at V and 3 bases at J, with 6 bases in the middle. CDR3 length: 12 amino acids. In germline, CDR1 is GTSNPN, CDR2 SVGIG (reference sequence). CDR3 region: CAWSVIDYEQYF. The CDR3 DNA reads TGTGCCTGGAGTGTAATAGACTACGAGCAGTACTTC.

This chain links TRBV5-1 with TRBJ1-1; maybe TRBD1 (6 bases). Germline-derived CDR1 and CDR2 are SGHRS and YFSETQ. Trimming took 0 bases from V and 0 from J, leaving 15 bases between them. This CDR3 is built from 17 residues. In DNA form, the CDR3 reads TGCGCCAGCAGCTTGGCCAGGGGATCGACAGTGAACACTGAAGCTTTCTTT. Translation: CASSLARGSTVNTEAFF.

The V and J genes are TRBV7-7 and TRBJ1-4; D perhaps matches TRBD1 (6 bases). CDR1 and CDR2 (germline): SSHAT, FNYEAQ (reference sequence). The CDR3 consists of 13 residues. V was trimmed by 5 bases and J by 6 bases, leaving 10 bases between them. The CDR3 here is CASSRHRDEKLFF. The CDR3 DNA is TGTGCCAGCAGCCGCCACAGGGATGAAAAACTGTTTTTT. Looking up the rest from reference TRBV7-7 and TRBJ1-4 gives the full variable domain: GAGVSQSPRYKVTKRGQDVTLRCDPISSHATLYWYQQALGQGPEFLTYFNYEAQPDKSGLPSDRFSAERPEGSISTLTIQRTEQRDSAMYRCASSRHRDEKLFFGSGTQLSVL.

The V gene is TRBV14, the J gene TRBJ2-1, with D tentatively TRBD2 (6 bases). The CDR3 is 15 amino acids. V was shortened by 4 bases and J by 5 bases, with 15 bases between the two germline ends. Germline CDR1 is SGHDN and CDR2 is FVKESK. The CDR3 protein is CASSPTRTEDNEQFF. The CDR3 nucleotides read TGTGCCAGCAGCCCGACTAGAACTGAAGACAATGAGCAGTTCTTC.

The gene calls are TRBV10-1 and TRBJ2-7; the D gene is possibly TRBD1 (5 bases). The germline V and J ends were trimmed by 0 bases and 2 bases, with 11 bases remaining between them. CDR1 is WNHNN and CDR2 is SYGVQD in the germline V gene (reference sequence). This CDR3 comprises 15 residues. CDR3 coding DNA: TGCGCCAGCAGTGAGTCAATGGTAGGGGCCTACGAGCAGTACTTC. This codes for CASSESMVGAYEQYF.

The chain uses TRBV5-6 and TRBJ1-4, with D perhaps TRBD1 (5 bases). CDR1 is SGHDT and CDR2 is YYEEEE in the germline V gene. V was pared by 7 bases and J by 3 bases, with 10 bases between. The CDR3 has 13 amino acids. The CDR3 DNA follows: TGTGCCAGCGCTCCAGGGCCTAATGAAAAACTGTTTTTT. Its translation: CASAPGPNEKLFF.

The chain recombines TRBV7-9 with TRBJ2-1; TRBD1 might be the D (5 bases). The CDR3 totals 14 residues. CDR1 and CDR2 (germline): SEHNR, FQNEAQ (reference sequence). The CDR3 loop reads CAQQAAGRQNEQFF. In DNA, the CDR3 is TGTGCTCAGCAGGCGGCAGGGCGGCAGAATGAGCAGTTCTTC.